Listed below are T cell receptor beta chains from one sample, sequenced in a study of CD8+ T cells in alopecia areata. TCRdb keeps only in-frame clones here, not all; method: immunoSEQ multiplex PCR. This table holds under 200,000 clones, 60% found once. The starting material was CD4+ T cells sorted from blood, obtained at week 24, from a patient treated with tofacitinib. The receptors derive from a human donor with alopecia areata. Each CDR3 is given with its conserved first and last residue. A D gene is named only where the DNA matches it firmly. Not all rows give a size; the values are once, few, many and, for expanded clones, a class.

size	length	V	J	D	CDR3	DNA
-	12	TRBV30	TRBJ2-2	-	CAWPDLTGELFF	TGTGCCTGGCCTGACCTCACCGGGGAGCTGTTTTTT
-	18	TRBV13	TRBJ2-7	TRBD2	CASSLHPPTSGVSYEQYF	TGTGCCAGCAGCCTCCACCCGCCCACTAGCGGGGTGAGCTACGAGCAGTACTTC
once	15	TRBV15	TRBJ2-5	-	CATSRDGGPQETQYF	TGTGCCACCAGCAGAGATGGGGGGCCCCAAGAGACCCAGTACTTC
few	15	TRBV9	TRBJ2-1	-	CASNVLGGSYNEQFF	TGTGCCAGCAACGTCCTCGGGGGCTCCTACAATGAGCAGTTCTTC
-	15	TRBV7-2	TRBJ2-2	TRBD2	CASRPGTRVTGELFF	TGTGCCAGCAGACCCGGGACTAGAGTCACCGGGGAGCTGTTTTTT
-	16	TRBV6-5	TRBJ2-1	TRBD2	CASSSTGTSRWNEQFF	TGTGCCAGCAGTTCTACCGGGACTAGCAGGTGGAATGAGCAGTTCTTC
-	15	TRBV29-1	TRBJ2-3	TRBD2	CSARGGRGSTDTQYF	TGCAGCGCTCGGGGGGGCCGGGGTAGCACAGATACGCAGTATTTT
-	15	TRBV10-3	TRBJ2-3	TRBD1	CAISFPGTGTDTQYF	TGTGCCATCAGTTTCCCCGGGACAGGGACAGATACGCAGTATTTT
-	15	TRBV11-2	TRBJ2-2	-	CASSLDWGSTGELFF	TGTGCCAGCAGCTTAGATTGGGGGAGCACCGGGGAGCTGTTTTTT
-	14	TRBV6-1	TRBJ1-1	TRBD1	CASRGRTGGGEAFF	TGTGCCAGCAGAGGCCGGACAGGGGGAGGTGAAGCTTTCTTT
-	14	TRBV5-6	TRBJ2-5	-	CASSRRDGSETQYF	TGTGCCAGCAGCCGCCGGGACGGCTCGGAGACCCAGTACTTC
few	14	TRBV5-1	TRBJ2-3	TRBD1	CASSIRQGPDTQYF	TGCGCCAGCAGCATCCGACAGGGGCCAGATACGCAGTATTTT
-	15	TRBV4-1	TRBJ2-3	-	CASSRRALGTDTQYF	TGCGCCAGCAGCCGCCGGGCCCTGGGCACAGATACGCAGTATTTT
-	14	TRBV6-1	TRBJ2-1	TRBD2	CASSVLAGGNEQFF	TGTGCCAGCAGTGTACTAGCGGGGGGCAATGAGCAGTTCTTC
-	14	TRBV4-2	TRBJ2-7	-	CASSQQGTVGEQYF	TGTGCCAGCAGTCAACAGGGTACAGTGGGGGAGCAGTACTTC